The source of this T cell receptor (beta chain) is a study of STAT3 mutations in large granular lymphocyte leukemia. Turning to the study itself: Immunosuppressive therapy was given to more than half of T-LGLL patients. Study-wide findings and caveats: In 6 of 18 patients, new TCR clonotypes emerged after therapy. In T-cell large granular lymphocyte leukemia, about half of patients showed multiple immunodominant subclonotypes.

The V gene's germline CDR1 is LGHNA and CDR2 YSLEER. The V gene lost 1 base and the J gene lost 5 bases, with 14 bases spanning the gap. This CDR3 region has 15 residues. Profiling relied on immunoSEQ multiplex PCR, and the TCRdb table lists in-frame clones only, not all of them. This table holds tens of thousands of clones, 60% to 85% found once. With regard to this clone: The antigen is not known.

The V and J genes are TRBV4-3 and TRBJ1-2, with TRBD1 as a possible D gene (6 bases). This TCR derives from a woman between 50 and 59 years old with T-cell large granular lymphocyte leukemia. Some clones in this sample may be carry-over from other donors' samples. The material sequenced was peripheral blood mononuclear cells. The CDR3 is CASSQGQGTQYGYTF. CDR3 sequence (DNA): TGCGCCAGCAGCCAAGGTCAGGGGACGCAGTATGGCTACACCTTC.